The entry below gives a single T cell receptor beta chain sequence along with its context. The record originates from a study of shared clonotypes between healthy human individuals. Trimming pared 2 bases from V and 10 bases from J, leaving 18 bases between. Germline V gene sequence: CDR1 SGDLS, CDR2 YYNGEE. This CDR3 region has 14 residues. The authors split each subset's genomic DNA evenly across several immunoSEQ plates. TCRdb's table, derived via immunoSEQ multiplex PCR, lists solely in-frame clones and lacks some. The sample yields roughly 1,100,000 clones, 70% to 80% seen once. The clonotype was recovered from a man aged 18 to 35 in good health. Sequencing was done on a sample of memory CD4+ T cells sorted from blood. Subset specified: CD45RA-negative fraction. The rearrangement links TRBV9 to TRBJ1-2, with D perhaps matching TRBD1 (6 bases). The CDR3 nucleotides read TGTGCCAGCAGCGTTGGGGGGGCCCTGCGGGACTACACCTTC. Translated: CASSVGGALRDYTF.